The source of this T cell receptor (beta chain) is a study of CD8 T cells in Susac syndrome (dated by TCRdb to between 2018 and 2021). With regard to the full study: Of the Susac syndrome patients who were sequenced, six had clinically active disease and eight were in clinical remission. At the time of blood withdrawal, Susac syndrome patients were either therapy-naive, taking corticosteroids (with some also receiving IVIg), or on IVIg alone. The study used repertoire sequencing to test whether antigen drove CD8+ T cell activation and differentiation in Susac syndrome. On the study overall, not on this receptor specifically: The TCR sequencing and HLA analysis was acknowledged to have included a relatively small number of individuals. No clonal expansion was detected in the CD4+ T cell repertoire of Susac syndrome patients.

CDR3 length: 17 amino acids, cysteine to phenylalanine. The entry retains the CDR3 DNA only, 51 bases that are in frame from base 1. The germline ends are 19 bases apart after V is trimmed by 3 bases and J by 3 bases. The germline V gene sets CDR1 to SGHDT and CDR2 to YYEEEE. Peripheral blood CD8+ and CD4+ T cells from healthy donors, Susac syndrome patients and multiple sclerosis patients were profiled using high-throughput TCR beta sequencing. Susac syndrome patients met recently defined diagnostic criteria for definite or probable disease. Bulk CD8+ and CD4+ T cells were purified by magnetic negative isolation, while CD8+ TEMRA cells were enriched using FACS. Blood was drawn into EDTA tubes, processed within 24 hours, and PBMCs were isolated by density gradient centrifugation. PBMCs intended for TCR sequencing were cryopreserved in liquid nitrogen and thawed later in a water bath at 37 degrees C. A purity of at least 90% was achieved for sorted or isolated CD4+, CD8+ and CD8+ TEMRA cells.

This clonotype was detected once. Its antigen is unknown. Base qualities are not recorded, but no much larger clone differs from it by a single base. Evidence from one read is weak. RNA was extracted with the RNeasy kit and roughly 0.45 to 1 ug was reverse transcribed using random hexamers. TCR beta CDR3 regions were amplified with the immunoSEQ multiplex PCR assay covering 54 Vbeta and 13 Jbeta segments. PCR amplification bias was corrected using a synthetic template baseline for primer optimization and computational correction. From the authors' description of their analysis: Reads were annotated to V, D and J genes per IMGT and analyzed with immunoSEQ Analyzer, keeping only productive sequences. To calculate clonality, Shannon entropy was normalized by log2 of the number of productive unique sequences and then subtracted from one. For each patient and control, public and private clones were evaluated within the 100 most prevalent clones. Clones were defined as Susac-specific when absent from the healthy and MS cohorts, from about 1,100 published viral clones and from other ImmuneACCESS disease sequences. The public reads were run again by TCRdb, first through fastp at Q25 and then through MiXCR, and only productive beta chains were kept. Rows merge per CDR3 protein into single entries with the most common DNA and genes. TCRdb assigned the V and J calls; the authors' analysis was not used. Present in this sample are approximately 210,000 distinct CDR3 sequences, about 95% of which were seen just once. The ten largest clones capture 0.15% to 0.2% of the sample.

This clonotype was obtained from a human donor with Susac syndrome. The V and J segments used are TRBV5-6 and TRBJ1-5, and perhaps TRBD1 as D gene, on 6 matching bases. Material: CD4+ T cells from PBMCs. For the CDR3, the sequence is CASSSYPKGGINQPQHF. The DNA sequence is TGTGCCAGCAGCTCGTACCCGAAGGGGGGTATCAATCAGCCCCAGCATTTT.